Each of the 20 T cell receptor beta chains below was sequenced from the same sample in a study of T cells in Graves' hyperthyroidism and ophthalmopathy (dated by TCRdb to 2018 to 2020). Library preparation was by multiplex PCR. The sample was run on an Illumina HiSeq 2000. TCR beta CDR3 regions were amplified from RNA transcripts. A first-round RT-PCR of the TCR CDR3 used the HTBI primer set with the Qiagen OneStep RT-PCR kit. TCRdb reanalyzed the raw reads on its own, using fastp at Q25 for trimming and MiXCR for clone calling, and kept in-frame beta chains. A single entry per CDR3 protein holds the most common genes and DNA from its merged rows. The sample table contains 300,000 to 450,000 distinct CDR3 sequences; only one count was recorded for around a quarter of them. Jointly, the top ten make up around 70% of the sample. Input material: blood. These receptors all stem from a man in his fifties with Graves' hyperthyroidism.

This clonotype was counted many times. The chain uses TRBV11-2 and TRBJ2-2; D not certain. Germline CDR1 SGHAT, CDR2 FQNNGV. V gave up 6 bases and J gave up 4 bases, with 3 bases separating them. This CDR3 is built from 11 residues. The CDR3 sequence is CASRFTGELFF. The CDR3 region has the DNA TGTGCCAGCAGGTTCACCGGGGAGCTGTTTTTT.

This clonotype came up many times. J is TRBJ2-3 and V is TRBV12-3 or TRBV12-4, with 7 bases lining up with TRBD2. This CDR3 region has 15 residues. V trimming: 6 bases; J trimming: 0 bases; junction bases outside the gene matches: 6. Here the CDR3 DNA reads TGTGCCAGCAGCCTAACTAGCGCTAGCACAGATACGCAGTATTTT. This encodes CASSLTSASTDTQYF.

This clonotype was detected a few times. The CDR3 region has the DNA TGCAGTGCTAGAGGGGGCGAGATGTCGACGTACAATGAGCAGTTCTTC. It encodes CSARGGEMSTYNEQFF. The rearrangement joins TRBV20-1 to TRBJ2-1, with D maybe TRBD1 (5 bases). V gave up 1 base and J gave up 4 bases, with 17 bases separating them. Germline V CDR1 and CDR2: DFQATT, SNEGSKA (reference sequence). The CDR3 has 16 residues.

This clonotype was detected a few times. This chain uses TRBV27 with TRBJ2-2, with D perhaps matching TRBD1 (5 bases). Trimming removed 5 bases from V and 4 bases from J, with 14 bases in between. The V gene's germline CDR1 is MNHEY and CDR2 SMNVEV (reference sequence). The CDR3 spans 15 residues. CDR3 DNA: TGTGCCAGCAGTCTAAGTACCAGGGCCACCGGGGAGCTGTTTTTT. It translates to CASSLSTRATGELFF.

The CDR3 DNA reads TGTGCCAGCAGCGTTGGGACTAGGAGGCGTGGAGATACGCAGTATTTT. Protein sequence: CASSVGTRRRGDTQYF. The chain uses TRBV9 and TRBJ2-3; 8 nucleotides match TRBD2. This CDR3 has 16 amino acids. Germline V gene sequence: CDR1 SGDLS, CDR2 YYNGEE. Trimming cost V 2 bases and J 5 bases; bases outside gene matches: 10. The full variable domain, completed using reference TRBV9 and TRBJ2-3, is DSGVTQTPKHLITATGQRVTLRCSPRSGDLSVYWYQQSLDQGLQFLIQYYNGEERAKGNILERFSAQQFPDLHSELNLSSLELGDSALYFCASSVGTRRRGDTQYFGPGTRLTVL.

This clonotype was counted only a few times. The CDR3 reads CASSGTSESYEQYF. Here the CDR3 DNA reads TGCGCCAGCAGCGGGACTAGCGAGTCATACGAGCAGTACTTC. V and J are TRBV5-1 and TRBJ2-7; 10 nucleotides line up with TRBD2. CDR3 length: 14 amino acids. The J segment lost 4 bases and the V segment lost 4 bases, leaving 5 bases of the junction unmatched. Looked up from germline, CDR1 is SGHRS and CDR2 is YFSETQ.

The V call is TRBV6-2 or TRBV6-3, the J call TRBJ2-1; 12 bases match TRBD2. V lost 7 bases and J lost 7; bases outside the gene matches: 8. Germline-derived CDR1 and CDR2 are MNHEY and SVGEGT. The CDR3 loop spans 15 amino acids. CDR3 residues: CASNFLAGGPNEQFF. In DNA, the CDR3 is TGTGCCAGCAATTTCCTAGCGGGAGGGCCTAATGAGCAGTTCTTC.

This clonotype occurred once. This chain connects TRBV6-9 to TRBJ1-2, with D possibly TRBD1 on 6 matching bases. The V and J ends lost 3 bases and 3 bases respectively, with 11 bases between them. The CDR3 has 14 amino acids. The V gene's germline CDR1 is MNHGY and CDR2 SVAAGI. CDR3 coding DNA: TGTGCCAGCAGTTACTTTCCAGGGGACTATGGCTACACCTTC. It translates to CASSYFPGDYGYTF.

The genes are TRBV6-5 and TRBJ2-2, with no clear D. The CDR3 is 16 amino acids. Germline V gene data show CDR1 as MNHEY and CDR2 as SVGAGI. The V and J ends lost 2 bases and 0 bases respectively, with 10 bases between them. CDR3 coding DNA: TGTGCCAGCAGTTACCTAGGTGCCGCGAACACCGGGGAGCTGTTTTTT. Amino acids: CASSYLGAANTGELFF.

This clonotype was detected only a few times. The DNA of the CDR3 is TGTGCCATCAGTGCAGGAGCCGCTAACTATGGCTACACCTTC. Protein product: CAISAGAANYGYTF. This rearrangement joins TRBV10-3 to TRBJ1-2; D is uncertain. The V end lost 4 bases, the J end lost 0 bases, and 9 bases lay between the germline ends. The CDR3 spans 14 residues. CDR1 is ENHRY and CDR2 is SYGVKD in the germline V gene.

The V gene is TRBV27, the J gene TRBJ2-1, with 11 bases fitting TRBD2. There are 16 residues in the CDR3. The V segment lost 5 bases and the J segment 9 bases; nucleotides outside the gene matches: 12. Per the germline V gene, CDR1 is MNHEY and CDR2 is SMNVEV (reference sequence). The CDR3 region is CASSPLGVAGGVEQFF. For the CDR3, the DNA is TGTGCCAGCAGTCCCCTAGGGGTAGCGGGAGGGGTTGAGCAGTTCTTC.

This clonotype was recorded at least ten times. This CDR3 is CSAREAINTEAFF. DNA of the CDR3: TGCAGTGCTAGAGAAGCGATAAACACTGAAGCTTTCTTT. The chain is built from TRBV20-1 and TRBJ1-1; D gene uncertain. The CDR3 spans 13 residues. CDR1 DFQATT and CDR2 SNEGSKA come from the germline V gene (reference sequence). Deletions cut 0 bases from V and 2 bases from J, with 7 bases between.

In its sample, this clonotype was seen many times. The rearrangement uses TRBV24-1 and TRBJ2-1; TRBD2 matches at 9 bases. Looked up from germline, CDR1 is KGHDR and CDR2 is SFDVKD. The CDR3 loop spans 16 amino acids. Trimming at V came to 4 bases and at J to 2 bases, leaving 5 bases not matched to a gene. The CDR3 DNA is TGTGCCACCAGTGAAGGCAGCGGGAGGACCTACAATGAGCAGTTCTTC. This encodes CATSEGSGRTYNEQFF.

This clonotype was seen only a few times. This sequence joins TRBV6-2 or TRBV6-3 and TRBJ2-3, with D possibly TRBD2 on 5 matching bases. CDR3 size: 16 residues. Trimming took 6 bases from V and 0 from J, leaving 16 bases between them. Germline CDR1 and CDR2: MNHEY and SVGEGT. CDR3 coding DNA: TGTGCCAGCAGCAGTGACGGGGTTCTAAGCACAGATACGCAGTATTTT. It specifies CASSSDGVLSTDTQYF.

This clonotype was found a few times. In DNA form, the CDR3 reads TGTGCCAGCAGCTTTTTGGGTGATGGCTACACCTTC. It yields the protein CASSFLGDGYTF. The V and J genes are TRBV7-8 and TRBJ1-2; D gene uncertain. CDR1 is SGHVS and CDR2 is FQNEAQ in the germline V gene. The CDR3 contains 12 residues. The V end was cut by 3 bases, the J end by 6 bases, with 8 bases between.

Ten or more counts support this clonotype. The gene calls are TRBV11-2 and TRBJ2-7; TRBD1 matches 9 bases. The V and J ends lost 5 bases and 6 bases, in that order; junction bases with no gene match: 11. Germline CDR1 is SGHAT and CDR2 is FQNNGV. This CDR3 comprises 15 residues. CDR3 residues: CASSALQGARGEQYF. CDR3 coding DNA: TGTGCCAGCAGCGCCTTACAGGGGGCGCGGGGCGAGCAGTACTTC.

The chain has TRBV5-1 and TRBJ2-2, with 7 bases matching TRBD2. Per germline, CDR1 SGHRS and CDR2 YFSETQ. The V and J ends lost 4 bases and 7 bases, in that order; junction bases with no gene match: 10. CDR3 length: 15 amino acids. The CDR3 sequence: CASSRAGVENGELFF. The CDR3 coding sequence is TGCGCCAGCAGCCGCGCGGGGGTCGAGAACGGGGAGCTGTTTTTT.

This chain links TRBV2 with TRBJ2-1; D gene uncertain. V lost 1 base and J lost 9, with 7 bases in between. CDR1 SNHLY and CDR2 FYNNEI come from the germline V gene. The CDR3 runs 12 residues. The CDR3 bases are TGTGCCAGCAGTGAAGGACGGCCTGAGCAGTTCTTC. Translated: CASSEGRPEQFF.

The chain couples TRBV5-6 to TRBJ2-7, with no clear D. The ends were cut back, 1 base at V and 3 bases at J, with 5 bases in the middle. The CDR3 totals 12 residues. CDR1 is SGHDT, CDR2 YYEEEE, per germline. The CDR3 DNA follows: TGTGCCAGCAGCTTGCGCCACTACGAGCAGTACTTC. It codes for CASSLRHYEQYF.

This clonotype was seen many times. The chain joins TRBV11-2 to TRBJ2-7; 12 nucleotides agree with TRBD2. In germline, CDR1 is SGHAT, CDR2 FQNNGV. V lost 8 bases, J lost 3 bases, and 8 bases stayed unmatched. The CDR3 is 15 amino acids. CDR3 nucleotide sequence: TGTGCCAGCCTTCACCCGACTAGCGGGGGCTACGAGCAGTACTTC. It yields the protein CASLHPTSGGYEQYF.